What follows are 28 T cell receptor beta chains derived from one specimen sequenced in a study of blood T cell repertoires in COVID-19. Produced via immunoSEQ multiplex PCR; TCRdb's table is partial and in-frame only. Counted here are 70,000 or so clones, over 80% occurring once; the ten biggest clones make up approximately 5%. The sequencing input was peripheral blood. Receptors originate from a man in his fifties with active COVID-19.

The table lists this clone with a count of one. One end of the junction is discordant with germline, which a read error may explain. The rearrangement links TRBV11-1 to TRBJ2-5; TRBD2 agrees at 9 bases. Germline V gene data show CDR1 as SGHAT and CDR2 as FQDESV (reference sequence). The CDR3 is 16 amino acids. CDR3 nucleotides: TGTGCCAGCAGCTTAGGAGCGGGAGGCGGCCGGGAGACCCAGCACTTC. Protein sequence: CASSLGAGGGRETQHF. The full variable domain, its missing parts supplied by reference TRBV11-1 and TRBJ2-5, is EAEVAQSPRYKITEKSQAVAFWCDPISGHATLYWYRQILGQGPELLVQFQDESVVDDSQLPKDRFSAERLKGVDSTLKIQPAELGDSAMYLCASSLGAGGGRETQHFGPGTRLLVL.

This chain uses TRBV6-2 or TRBV6-3 with TRBJ1-5; 12 nucleotides align to TRBD1. The CDR3 sequence is 16 residues long. V lost 2 bases, J lost 6 bases, and 5 bases stayed unmatched. Germline values: CDR1 MNHEY, CDR2 SVGEGT. CDR3 residues: CASSYGDRGQSQPQHF. CDR3 DNA sequence: TGTGCCAGCAGTTACGGGGACAGGGGGCAAAGTCAGCCCCAGCATTTT.

The CDR3, as DNA: TGTGCCAGCAGCCTCCGGGACAGGGACACTGAAGCTTTCTTT. Its translation: CASSLRDRDTEAFF. V and J are TRBV14 and TRBJ1-1; TRBD1 agrees at 9 bases. Germline V gene sequence: CDR1 SGHDN, CDR2 FVKESK. The CDR3 consists of 14 residues. The V gene end was trimmed by 4 bases and the J gene end by 3 bases; junction bases not matched to a gene: 3.

The J gene is TRBJ2-2, the V gene TRBV7-9; D perhaps matches TRBD2 (6 bases). The germline gives CDR1 SEHNR, CDR2 FQNEAQ (reference sequence). CDR3 length equals 14 residues. The germline V and J ends were trimmed by 2 bases and 4 bases, with 8 bases remaining between them. CDR3 DNA: TGTGCCAGCAGCTTACGGAGGGGCACCGGGGAGCTGTTTTTT. This codes for CASSLRRGTGELFF.

The chain couples TRBV5-4 to TRBJ2-7; possible D gene TRBD1, 6 bases. The germline gives CDR1 SGHNT, CDR2 YYREEE (reference sequence). This CDR3 region has 15 residues. V shed 0 bases and J shed 0 bases, with 10 bases lying between them. The DNA of the CDR3 is TGTGCCAGCAGCTTGGCTGGGGGCGGCTCCTACGAGCAGTACTTC. Protein: CASSLAGGGSYEQYF. Variable domain in full (rest from reference TRBV5-4 and TRBJ2-7): ETGVTQSPTHLIKTRGQQVTLRCSSQSGHNTVSWYQQALGQGPQFIFQYYREEENGRGNFPPRFSGLQFPNYSSELNVNALELDDSALYLCASSLAGGGSYEQYFGPGTRLTVT.

The chain uses TRBV7-9 and TRBJ2-2; maybe TRBD2 (6 bases). V was trimmed by 7 bases and J by 2 bases, leaving 17 bases between them. The CDR3 runs to 16 residues. The germline V gene encodes CDR1 SEHNR and CDR2 FQNEAQ (reference sequence). In DNA, the CDR3 is TGTGCCAGCACCCCCGGGACTCCCTTAAACACCGGGGAGCTGTTTTTT. Amino acid sequence: CASTPGTPLNTGELFF. The whole variable domain, filled in from reference TRBV7-9 and TRBJ2-2, reads DTGVSQNPRHKITKRGQNVTFRCDPISEHNRLYWYRQTLGQGPEFLTYFQNEAQLEKSRLLSDRFSAERPKGSFSTLEIQRTEQGDSAMYLCASTPGTPLNTGELFFGEGSRLTVL.

The rearrangement joins TRBV5-4 to TRBJ2-7; the D is unclear. V was shortened by 3 bases and J by 0 bases, with 4 bases between the two germline ends. Germline CDR1 is SGHNT and CDR2 is YYREEE (reference sequence). The CDR3 extends over 12 amino acids. The CDR3 protein is CASSSSSYEQYF. In DNA, the CDR3 is TGTGCCAGCAGCTCGAGCTCCTACGAGCAGTACTTC.

This clone was seen a handful of times. V is TRBV24-1 and J is TRBJ2-7; weak D call: TRBD2 (6 bases). The germline V and J ends were trimmed by 4 bases and 6 bases, with 12 bases remaining between them. From germline, CDR1 is KGHDR and CDR2 SFDVKD. The CDR3 length is 13 residues. CDR3 DNA sequence: TGTGCCACCAGTGAACGTGGAGGGCTCGAGCAGTACTTC. This encodes CATSERGGLEQYF.

This clone was seen a handful of times. The J gene is TRBJ1-5, the V gene TRBV2; tentatively, D is TRBD1 (5 bases). Deletions cut 4 bases from V and 7 bases from J, with 14 bases between. Germline CDR1 and CDR2: SNHLY and FYNNEI. The CDR3 length is 14 residues. The CDR3 coding sequence is TGTGCCAGCAGTGCTATTAAGGGGTCCCAGCCCCAGCATTTT. Translated: CASSAIKGSQPQHF.

The CDR3 here is CASRVNQGAGGSDTQYF. As DNA, the CDR3 is TGTGCCAGCAGGGTCAACCAGGGGGCGGGAGGGTCAGATACGCAGTATTTT. The chain employs TRBV2 and TRBJ2-3; tentative D call: TRBD2 (9 bases). Germline V gene lookup returns CDR1 SNHLY and CDR2 FYNNEI. Trimming left V 6 bases short and J 4 bases short, with 23 bases between. This CDR3 has 17 amino acids.

The V call is TRBV4-2, the J call TRBJ2-1; D is unclear. Germline CDR1 reads LGHNA; CDR2 reads YNFKEQ. This CDR3 has 15 residues. The germline V and J ends were trimmed by 1 base and 5 bases, with 12 bases remaining between them. The CDR3 DNA is TGTGCCAGCAGCCAAGCCGCGACACCTGACAATGAGCAGTTCTTC. Protein: CASSQAATPDNEQFF.

The rearrangement uses TRBV5-5 and TRBJ2-7; D is undetermined. CDR1 and CDR2 (germline): SGHKS, YYEKEE (reference sequence). Trimming left V 4 bases short and J 7 bases short, with 21 bases between. This CDR3 contains 15 residues. CDR3 nucleotide sequence: TGTGCCAGCAGCGGCGGCTACGCGAGCGTCGGAGAGCAGTACTTC. This codes for CASSGGYASVGEQYF.

J is TRBJ2-1 and V is TRBV18, with 8 bases identical to TRBD2. Germline V gives CDR1 KGHSH, CDR2 LQKENI. CDR3 length equals 17 residues. Trimming removed 1 base from V and 1 base from J; junction bases left unmatched: 6. The CDR3, as DNA: TGTGCCAGCTCACCACGGTCCGGGAGGGGATCCTACAATGAGCAGTTCTTC. It translates to CASSPRSGRGSYNEQFF.

This rearrangement joins TRBV28 to TRBJ2-3; 7 bases fit TRBD1. CDR1 is MDHEN and CDR2 is SYDVKM in the germline V gene. Germline trimming cut 6 bases from V and 3 bases from J; bases unmatched to any gene: 12. The CDR3 runs 16 residues. CDR3 sequence reads: CASREGGALRTDTQYF. The CDR3 nucleotides are TGTGCCAGCAGGGAAGGGGGCGCTTTGAGAACAGATACGCAGTATTTT.

The chain is built from TRBV27 and TRBJ1-1, with a tentative D call TRBD1 (5 bases). This CDR3 has 17 amino acids. Trimming took 5 bases from V and 6 from J, leaving 25 bases between them. In germline, CDR1 is MNHEY, CDR2 SMNVEV (reference sequence). CDR3 DNA sequence: TGTGCCAGCAGTCCAAGACAGTTTGCATATAGGTCGGCTGAAGCTTTCTTT. It yields the protein CASSPRQFAYRSAEAFF.

The chain couples TRBV28 to TRBJ2-6, with D possibly TRBD2 on 5 matching bases. This CDR3 contains 19 residues. CDR1 and CDR2 from the germline V gene are MDHEN and SYDVKM. Deletions cut 5 bases from V and 2 bases from J, with 22 bases between. The CDR3 sequence is CASSPRSWRTGPGANVLTF. The CDR3 nucleotides read TGTGCCAGCAGTCCACGTTCGTGGAGGACCGGCCCTGGGGCCAACGTCCTGACTTTC.

This clone has a handful of counts. This chain connects TRBV2 to TRBJ1-5, with 9 bases lining up with TRBD1. In germline, CDR1 is SNHLY, CDR2 FYNNEI. This CDR3 contains 14 residues. V lost 6 bases, J lost 6 bases, and 6 bases stayed unmatched. The CDR3 protein is CASRYTGGGQPQHF. The CDR3 nucleotides read TGTGCCAGCAGGTATACAGGGGGCGGTCAGCCCCAGCATTTT.

This chain joins TRBV11-3 and TRBJ1-1; D is ambiguous. Trimming removed 3 bases from V and 5 bases from J, with 4 bases in between. This CDR3 comprises 11 residues. Germline V CDR1 and CDR2: SGHNT, YENEEA. The CDR3 sequence is CASSFLTEAFF. CDR3 DNA: TGTGCCAGCAGCTTCTTGACTGAAGCTTTCTTT.

The chain carries TRBV28 and TRBJ2-7; TRBD2 matches 7 bases. The V segment lost 4 bases and the J segment 1 base; nucleotides outside the gene matches: 4. The CDR3 has 14 residues. Germline V gives CDR1 MDHEN, CDR2 SYDVKM. This CDR3 is CASSSGTTSYEQYF. The CDR3 DNA reads TGTGCCAGCAGTTCCGGGACTACGTCCTACGAGCAGTACTTC.

The chain couples TRBV7-8 to TRBJ2-6; 7 bases line up with TRBD2. With V trimmed by 5 bases and J by 3 bases, 22 bases remained unmatched. This CDR3 has 21 amino acids. Germline assignment: CDR1 SGHVS and CDR2 FQNEAQ. The CDR3 region is CASSPPLFRGGAAVGANVLTF. Here the CDR3 DNA reads TGTGCCAGCAGCCCTCCACTGTTCCGGGGAGGGGCCGCAGTTGGGGCCAACGTCCTGACTTTC. Variable domain in full (rest from reference TRBV7-8 and TRBJ2-6): GAGVSQSPRYKVAKRGQDVALRCDPISGHVSLFWYQQALGQGPEFLTYFQNEAQLDKSGLPSDRFFAERPEGSVSTLKIQRTQQEDSAVYLCASSPPLFRGGAAVGANVLTFGAGSRLTVL.

CDR3 sequence (DNA): TGTGCCAGCAGCTCGCAGCAGGGTATCTACAATGAGCAGTTCTTC. Amino acids: CASSSQQGIYNEQFF. The chain combines TRBV7-2 with TRBJ2-1; tentative D call: TRBD1 (5 bases). Trimming left V 4 bases short and J 3 bases short, with 13 bases between. CDR1 is SGHTA, CDR2 FQGNSA, per germline. The CDR3 extends over 15 amino acids.

The chain couples TRBV4-2 to TRBJ1-4; D unclear. Between the trimmed V and J ends, which lost 0 bases and 5 bases, there was a span of 10 bases. There are 15 residues in the CDR3. Germline CDR1 and CDR2: LGHNA and YNFKEQ. For the CDR3, the DNA is TGTGCCAGCAGCCAAGAGCGGAACCTAAATGAAAAACTGTTTTTT. This codes for CASSQERNLNEKLFF.

The V call is TRBV7-3, the J call TRBJ2-3; TRBD2 might be the D (6 bases). The CDR3 consists of 15 residues. Trimming took off 5 bases at V and 4 bases at J, with 16 bases between the two ends. Germline loops: CDR1 SGHTA, CDR2 FQGTGA. The CDR3 protein is CASSPGASEADTQYF. The CDR3 coding sequence is TGTGCCAGCAGCCCTGGCGCTAGCGAAGCAGATACGCAGTATTTT.

The chain recombines TRBV7-2 with TRBJ2-3, with 7 positions matching TRBD1. The CDR3 has 15 amino acids. From germline, CDR1 is SGHTA and CDR2 FQGNSA. With V trimmed by 5 bases and J by 2 bases, 7 bases remained unmatched. CDR3 region: CASSLWDSFTDTQYF. Here the CDR3 DNA reads TGTGCCAGCAGCCTCTGGGACAGCTTCACAGATACGCAGTATTTT.

The J gene is TRBJ2-1, the V gene TRBV28, with 8 bases identical to TRBD1. V shed 6 bases, J shed 7 bases, and the junction held 8 bases outside the gene matches. Germline CDR1 is MDHEN and CDR2 is SYDVKM. CDR3 size: 14 residues. CDR3 sequence reads: CASSSSGTGNEQFF. As DNA, the CDR3 is TGTGCCAGCAGCTCCTCCGGGACAGGTAATGAGCAGTTCTTC.

The chain uses TRBV6-2 or TRBV6-3 and TRBJ2-1, with TRBD2 matching 9 bases. The V gene end was trimmed by 0 bases and the J gene end by 2 bases; junction bases not matched to a gene: 5. CDR1 and CDR2 from the germline V gene are MNHEY and SVGEGT. This CDR3 is built from 17 residues. The CDR3 DNA reads TGTGCCAGCAGTTACTCTCGACTAGCGGATCCCTACAATGAGCAGTTCTTC. Its protein product is CASSYSRLADPYNEQFF.

The chain couples TRBV5-8 to TRBJ2-7; tentatively, D is TRBD2 (6 bases). From germline, CDR1 is SGHTS and CDR2 YDEGEE. V lost 0 bases to trimming and J lost 3 bases, with 13 bases between them. This CDR3 has 15 amino acids. Here the CDR3 reads CASSLAVADDYEQYF. The CDR3 DNA is TGTGCCAGCAGCTTGGCGGTAGCGGACGACTACGAGCAGTACTTC.

This clone was recorded only once. This rearrangement joins TRBV7-9 to TRBJ2-3; D may be TRBD1 (6 bases). V was pared by 4 bases and J by 0 bases, with 11 bases between. This CDR3 has 15 residues. CDR1 is SEHNR and CDR2 is FQNEAQ in the germline V gene (reference sequence). The CDR3 spells CASSWTDRSTDTQYF. As DNA, the CDR3 is TGTGCCAGCAGCTGGACAGACCGTAGCACAGATACGCAGTATTTT.